The rows below give T cell receptor beta chains drawn from one sample of a study of control samples from healthy donors and cancer patients. TCRdb's copy holds only in-frame clones and misses some; the assay was immunoSEQ multiplex PCR. Counted here are around 110,000 clones, more than 70% occurring once; the ten biggest clones make up 2.3%. Sequenced input: blood. The receptor set was obtained from a woman in her sixties or seventies in good health. Each CDR3 is given with its conserved first and last residue. Fields, in order: clone size, D gene, J gene, V gene, CDR3 protein. The D gene is left open where the match is weak. Part of the rows lack a size; the others show once, few, many or a class for expanded clones.

abundance: NA
d_gene: NA
j_gene: TRBJ1-2
v_gene: TRBV9
CDR3aa: CASSVGSDFSYGYTF

abundance: NA
d_gene: TRBD1
j_gene: TRBJ1-4
v_gene: TRBV2
CDR3aa: CASSGQGVLNEKLFF

abundance: NA
d_gene: NA
j_gene: TRBJ2-6
v_gene: TRBV7-9
CDR3aa: CASSSRGNSGANVLTF

abundance: NA
d_gene: NA
j_gene: TRBJ2-2
v_gene: TRBV2
CDR3aa: CASSRGTVDTGELFF

abundance: NA
d_gene: TRBD1
j_gene: TRBJ1-1
v_gene: TRBV6-5
CDR3aa: CASSPDRDRTEAFF

abundance: NA
d_gene: NA
j_gene: TRBJ1-4
v_gene: TRBV6-1
CDR3aa: CASSEVGTRKLFF

abundance: NA
d_gene: TRBD2
j_gene: TRBJ2-5
v_gene: TRBV3-1/TRBV3-2
CDR3aa: CASSYGTSGETQYF

abundance: NA
d_gene: NA
j_gene: TRBJ1-1
v_gene: TRBV12-5
CDR3aa: CASGFLGGGTEAFF

abundance: NA
d_gene: NA
j_gene: TRBJ1-5
v_gene: TRBV6-2/TRBV6-3
CDR3aa: CASSGPGVNQPQHF

abundance: few
d_gene: TRBD1
j_gene: TRBJ1-2
v_gene: TRBV7-9
CDR3aa: CASTKGQQSNYGYTF

abundance: NA
d_gene: NA
j_gene: TRBJ2-7
v_gene: TRBV9
CDR3aa: CASSVGNLAYEQYF

abundance: NA
d_gene: TRBD2
j_gene: TRBJ2-5
v_gene: TRBV6-2/TRBV6-3
CDR3aa: CASSYHGLAGGARSGTQYF

abundance: medium-sized
d_gene: TRBD1
j_gene: TRBJ2-7
v_gene: TRBV19
CDR3aa: CASSPGGWSYEQYF

abundance: NA
d_gene: NA
j_gene: TRBJ1-2
v_gene: TRBV15
CDR3aa: CATLPGGREYGYTF

abundance: NA
d_gene: TRBD1
j_gene: TRBJ1-2
v_gene: TRBV20-1
CDR3aa: CSASGGQEASGYTF

abundance: NA
d_gene: NA
j_gene: TRBJ1-5
v_gene: TRBV7-2
CDR3aa: CASSLEGLYNQPQHF

abundance: NA
d_gene: TRBD1
j_gene: TRBJ1-2
v_gene: TRBV13
CDR3aa: CASRVQGASGYTF

abundance: NA
d_gene: NA
j_gene: TRBJ1-6
v_gene: TRBV7-2
CDR3aa: CASSLAVRVDSPLHF

abundance: NA
d_gene: TRBD1
j_gene: TRBJ2-5
v_gene: TRBV7-9
CDR3aa: CAGGPGQGRETQYF

abundance: NA
d_gene: NA
j_gene: TRBJ1-4
v_gene: TRBV20-1
CDR3aa: CSASNSVNEKLFF

abundance: NA
d_gene: NA
j_gene: TRBJ2-7
v_gene: TRBV5-1
CDR3aa: CASSLGSSHSGSGEQYF

abundance: NA
d_gene: TRBD1
j_gene: TRBJ1-1
v_gene: TRBV3-1/TRBV3-2
CDR3aa: CASSQGGGGVTEAFF

abundance: NA
d_gene: TRBD1
j_gene: TRBJ1-2
v_gene: TRBV7-8
CDR3aa: CASSFSSRGTGATNYGYTF

abundance: once
d_gene: NA
j_gene: TRBJ1-2
v_gene: TRBV10-2
CDR3aa: CASTQSGANNYGYTF

abundance: NA
d_gene: NA
j_gene: TRBJ1-2
v_gene: TRBV3-1/TRBV3-2
CDR3aa: CASSPVGGLTPKNYGYTF

abundance: NA
d_gene: TRBD1
j_gene: TRBJ1-2
v_gene: TRBV3-1/TRBV3-2
CDR3aa: CASSPTKDRAYGYTF

abundance: NA
d_gene: NA
j_gene: TRBJ1-5
v_gene: TRBV14
CDR3aa: CASSQGEGQPQHF

abundance: NA
d_gene: NA
j_gene: TRBJ1-1
v_gene: TRBV18
CDR3aa: CASSFGGAEAFF

abundance: once
d_gene: NA
j_gene: TRBJ1-1
v_gene: TRBV12-3/TRBV12-4
CDR3aa: CASSSDMNTEAFF

abundance: NA
d_gene: NA
j_gene: TRBJ1-1
v_gene: TRBV5-1
CDR3aa: CASSLGQANTEAFF

abundance: NA
d_gene: NA
j_gene: TRBJ1-5
v_gene: TRBV2
CDR3aa: CASTQRSTGTNQPQHF

abundance: NA
d_gene: TRBD2
j_gene: TRBJ2-3
v_gene: TRBV27
CDR3aa: CASSLMGLAGGPDTDTQYF

abundance: NA
d_gene: NA
j_gene: TRBJ2-1
v_gene: TRBV19
CDR3aa: CASTLGGEGYNEQFF